This is a list of T cell receptor beta chains from one sample in a study of CD8 T cells in Susac syndrome. Each CDR3 protein gets one entry after TCRdb re-called the immunoSEQ multiplex PCR reads with MiXCR. Here the sample spans about 83,000 distinct CDR3 sequences, more than 85% being singletons. Specimen: CD8+ T cells from PBMCs. These receptors originate from a human donor with Susac syndrome. CDR3s include the opening cysteine and the closing phenylalanine or tryptophan. The D gene is left open where the match is weak. Clone size is stated in some rows and not others, as once, few, many or a class when expanded.

clone_size,j_call,d_call,v_call,cdr3_aa,cdr3_nt
-,TRBJ2-7,TRBD2,TRBV12-5,CASGLPTSGTYEQYF,TGTGCTAGTGGTCTCCCCACTAGCGGGACGTACGAGCAGTACTTC
-,TRBJ2-5,-,TRBV30,CACRRKETQYF,TGTGCCTGCCGCCGAAAAGAGACCCAGTACTTC
-,TRBJ2-7,TRBD1,TRBV27,CASSPDPQGQYYEQYF,TGTGCCAGCAGCCCAGACCCCCAGGGACAGTACTACGAGCAGTACTTC
-,TRBJ2-2,TRBD2,TRBV29-1,CSAIAGATGELFF,TGCAGCGCAATAGCGGGGGCGACCGGGGAGCTGTTTTTT
-,TRBJ2-1,-,TRBV7-2,CASSSGEHEFF,TGTGCCAGCAGCTCGGGGGAGCACGAGTTCTTC
-,TRBJ2-5,-,TRBV7-9,CASSWGWADQETQYF,TGTGCCAGCAGCTGGGGGTGGGCTGACCAAGAGACCCAGTACTTC
-,TRBJ2-7,-,TRBV4-3,CASGSGLGSYEQYF,TGCGCCAGCGGATCGGGACTCGGCTCCTACGAGCAGTACTTC
-,TRBJ2-7,-,TRBV5-4,CASSLSSGLSSYEQYF,TGTGCCAGCAGCTTGTCGAGCGGGTTATCGTCCTACGAGCAGTACTTC
-,TRBJ1-2,-,TRBV4-1,CASSQVAPVGGYTF,TGCGCCAGCAGCCAAGTGGCGCCCGTCGGTGGCTACACCTTC
-,TRBJ1-1,-,TRBV5-6,CASSPRGNTEAFF,TGTGCCAGCAGCCCAAGGGGGAACACTGAAGCTTTCTTT
-,TRBJ2-1,-,TRBV15,CATKRESSYNEQFF,TGTGCCACCAAAAGGGAGAGCTCCTACAATGAGCAGTTCTTC
-,TRBJ1-2,-,TRBV29-1,CSVDRDYGYTF,TGCAGCGTTGACAGGGACTATGGCTACACCTTC
-,TRBJ2-1,-,TRBV29-1,CSVDGEDSHNYNEQFF,TGCAGCGTTGATGGGGAGGACAGCCACAACTACAATGAGCAGTTCTTC
-,TRBJ2-3,TRBD2,TRBV5-1,CASTLAGEQTQYF,TGCGCCAGCACACTAGCGGGAGAGCAAACGCAGTATTTT
-,TRBJ2-5,TRBD1,TRBV11-3,CASSFTGGETQYF,TGTGCCAGCAGCTTTACAGGGGGAGAGACCCAGTACTTC
-,TRBJ1-5,TRBD1,TRBV20-1,CSAPRGAGGGNQPQHF,TGCAGTGCTCCGAGGGGGGCAGGGGGTGGTAATCAGCCCCAGCATTTT
-,TRBJ1-2,-,TRBV7-9,CASSLAGGGYTF,TGTGCCAGCAGCCTCGCCGGGGGTGGCTACACCTTC
-,TRBJ2-1,-,TRBV28,CASSFLPDNEQFF,TGTGCCAGCAGTTTTCTCCCAGACAATGAGCAGTTCTTC
once,TRBJ2-7,-,TRBV27,CASSPDPAGKLDEQYF,TGTGCCAGCAGTCCCGACCCGGCAGGGAAATTGGACGAGCAGTACTTC
-,TRBJ2-5,-,TRBV12-3/TRBV12-4,CASSLKETQYF,TGTGCCAGCAGTCTCAAAGAGACCCAGTACTTC
once,TRBJ2-7,TRBD1,TRBV24-1,CATSDPHVGQGIYEQYF,TGTGCCACCAGTGACCCCCATGTGGGACAGGGGATCTACGAGCAGTACTTC
-,TRBJ2-4,-,TRBV5-6,CASSRASELGIQYF,TGTGCCAGCAGCCGCGCTAGCGAATTGGGCATTCAGTACTTC
-,TRBJ2-6,-,TRBV30,CAFTDSGANVLTF,TGTGCCTTTACAGACTCTGGGGCCAACGTCCTGACTTTC
-,TRBJ2-7,-,TRBV29-1,CSVLVGEQYF,TGCAGCGTCCTAGTGGGGGAGCAGTACTTC
-,TRBJ1-4,TRBD1,TRBV15,CATIRTGLNEKLFF,TGTGCCACCATACGGACAGGGCTGAATGAAAAACTGTTTTTT
-,TRBJ2-1,-,TRBV4-3,CASSQDIGRDSYNEQFF,TGCGCCAGCAGCCAAGATATCGGCAGGGACTCCTACAATGAGCAGTTCTTC
-,TRBJ1-2,-,TRBV28,CASSPNTGGYGYTF,TGTGCCAGCAGCCCCAATACAGGAGGCTATGGCTACACCTTC
-,TRBJ2-2,-,TRBV7-9,CASISNSGELFF,TGTGCCAGCATCTCAAACAGCGGGGAGCTGTTTTTT
-,TRBJ2-1,TRBD2,TRBV29-1,CSVERRDYPLNEQFF,TGCAGCGTTGAACGCCGGGACTACCCGCTCAATGAGCAGTTCTTC
-,TRBJ1-2,-,TRBV27,CASSRSYSYGYTF,TGTGCCAGCAGTCGCTCGTACAGCTATGGCTACACCTTC
-,TRBJ2-5,-,TRBV7-9,CASSFAGKETQYF,TGTGCCAGCAGCTTCGCCGGGAAAGAGACCCAGTACTTC
-,TRBJ1-4,-,TRBV4-3,CASSQLRATNEKLFF,TGCGCCAGCAGCCAACTTCGCGCTACCAATGAAAAACTGTTTTTT
-,TRBJ2-2,TRBD1,TRBV13,CASSLRTGLLTGELFF,TGTGCCAGCAGCTTAAGGACAGGGCTTCTCACCGGGGAGCTGTTTTTT
-,TRBJ1-1,-,TRBV30,CAWRMNSNTEAFF,TGTGCCTGGAGGATGAACTCGAACACTGAAGCTTTCTTT
-,TRBJ1-4,-,TRBV9,CASSVDTGINEKLFF,TGTGCCAGCAGCGTAGATACAGGCATTAATGAAAAACTGTTTTTT
-,TRBJ2-7,-,TRBV5-4,CASSLEREQYF,TGTGCCAGCAGCTTGGAACGCGAGCAGTACTTC
-,TRBJ2-1,-,TRBV4-2,CASSQEPSKLDWGYEQFF,TGTGCCAGCAGCCAAGAACCCTCCAAACTAGATTGGGGGTATGAGCAGTTCTTC
-,TRBJ1-2,-,TRBV29-1,CSVEDLGKNYGYTF,TGCAGCGTTGAAGATCTCGGGAAGAACTATGGCTACACCTTC
-,TRBJ1-4,-,TRBV27,CASSSLAQGGEKLFF,TGTGCCAGCAGTTCATTGGCTCAGGGTGGAGAAAAACTGTTTTTT
-,TRBJ1-1,-,TRBV5-1,CASSLGRRTEAFF,TGCGCCAGCAGCTTGGGGAGAAGGACTGAAGCTTTCTTT
-,TRBJ2-1,TRBD2,TRBV27,CASASLAGSANEQFF,TGTGCCAGCGCCTCGCTAGCGGGATCCGCCAATGAGCAGTTCTTC
-,TRBJ2-3,TRBD1,TRBV24-1,CATSDGDRGGFTQYF,TGTGCCACCAGTGATGGGGACAGGGGAGGATTTACGCAGTATTTT
-,TRBJ2-7,TRBD1,TRBV7-2,CASSSSGTALYEQYF,TGTGCCAGCAGCTCTTCCGGGACAGCACTTTACGAGCAGTACTTC
-,TRBJ2-7,-,TRBV27,CASSEWTDITEQYF,TGTGCCAGCAGTGAATGGACAGATATCACCGAGCAGTACTTC
-,TRBJ2-1,TRBD2,TRBV13,CASSSGTSGSYNEQFF,TGTGCCAGCAGTTCCGGGACTAGCGGGAGTTACAATGAGCAGTTCTTC
-,TRBJ1-1,-,TRBV7-9,CASSGRDTEAFF,TGTGCCAGCAGCGGGCGTGACACTGAAGCTTTCTTT